The sequence of this T cell receptor beta chain was determined in a study of OX40 agonist ivuxolimab in advanced cancers. Background on the study: An agonistic human IgG2 monoclonal antibody against OX40 (CD134) was given. Patients treated during dose escalation were battling hepatocellular carcinoma, melanoma, renal cell or head and neck cancer. Approximately 41% of patients had received prior checkpoint inhibitor therapy.

Assay used: immunoSEQ multiplex PCR; TCRdb lists only in-frame clones, some missing. This sample has 30,000 to 40,000 clones, with around 90% found just once. The CDR3 has 14 residues. The V gene's germline CDR1 is SGHAT and CDR2 FQNNGV. V shed 4 bases and J shed 2 bases, with 12 bases lying between them. This material consisted of CD4+ or CD8+ T cells sorted from blood, taken in a trial of the OX40 agonist ivuxolimab. The sequence was collected from an adult with an advanced solid tumor such as melanoma, head and neck, liver or kidney cancer. The gene calls are TRBV11-2 and TRBJ2-7; perhaps TRBD1 as D (6 bases). CDR3 sequence: CASSWGPLPYEQYF. The CDR3 nucleotides read TGTGCCAGCAGCTGGGGGCCGCTTCCCTACGAGCAGTACTTC. Variable domain in full (rest from reference TRBV11-2 and TRBJ2-7): EAGVAQSPRYKIIEKRQSVAFWCNPISGHATLYWYQQILGQGPKLLIQFQNNGVVDDSQLPKDRFSAERLKGVDSTLKIQPAKLEDSAVYLCASSWGPLPYEQYFGPGTRLTVT.